Following are 16 T cell receptor beta chains from one sample sequenced in a study of regulatory T cells in long-lasting Graves disease. The time point was: newly diagnosed GD, antithyroid drugs for less than 3 months. The TCR library was made from RNA that had been extracted from PBMCs in TRIzol. Arm-PCR of CDR3 regions and iRepertoire HTBI primers were the basis on which TCR beta libraries were built. TCRdb analysed the multiplex PCR reads with MiXCR anew, one entry per CDR3 protein. The sample consists of hundreds of thousands of distinct CDR3 sequences, 15% to 20% of them appearing once. Separately, the same data were catalogued under a study of T cells in Graves' hyperthyroidism and ophthalmopathy.

Sequences were derived from peripheral blood mononuclear cells (PBMCs), sampled at new diagnosis, from a patient treated with antithyroid drugs. These receptors all stem from a middle-aged woman with Graves disease.

This clonotype was observed a handful of times. V usage is TRBV5-1 and J usage is TRBJ2-7, with 13 bases fitting TRBD2. Per germline, CDR1 SGHRS and CDR2 YFSETQ. This CDR3 has 17 amino acids. The V and J ends lost 0 bases and 0 bases, in that order; junction bases with no gene match: 3. The CDR3 spells CASSLGTSGGFSYEQYF. For the CDR3, the DNA is TGCGCCAGCAGCTTGGGGACTAGCGGGGGTTTCTCCTACGAGCAGTACTTC. The full variable domain, its missing parts supplied by reference TRBV5-1 and TRBJ2-7, is KAGVTQTPRYLIKTRGQQVTLSCSPISGHRSVSWYQQTPGQGLQFLFEYFSETQRNKGNFPGRFSGRQFSNSRSEMNVSTLELGDSALYLCASSLGTSGGFSYEQYFGPGTRLTVT.

This clonotype has ten or more counts. At one of its ends the junction is not consistent with the germline gene, which may arise from a read error. The DNA for the CDR3 is TGTGCCAGCAGTTTAGATGCTAGCAGAGATACGCAGTATTTT. Translating it yields CASSLDASRDTQYF. This chain uses TRBV12-3 or TRBV12-4 with TRBJ2-3; a possible D gene is TRBD2 (5 bases). This CDR3 contains 14 residues.

This clonotype was counted between two and nine times. V and J are TRBV6-2 or TRBV6-3 and TRBJ2-1; 9 bases are a match to TRBD1. The CDR3 consists of 16 residues. Germline lookup yields CDR1 MNHEY and CDR2 SVGEGT. Trimming took 5 bases from V and 5 from J; bases not matched to a gene: 10. The CDR3 nucleotides read TGTGCCAGCAGTGTGATGCCGGGACAGGGACACAATGAGCAGTTCTTC. This translates into CASSVMPGQGHNEQFF.

The chain has TRBV4-1 and TRBJ2-5; D is possibly TRBD2 (5 bases). V shed 3 bases and J shed 0 bases, with 5 bases lying between them. This CDR3 region has 13 residues. Germline V gives CDR1 MGHRA, CDR2 YSYEKL. In DNA form, the CDR3 reads TGCGCCAGCAGCCACGGGGACCAAGAGACCCAGTACTTC. It encodes CASSHGDQETQYF.

Turning to this clonotype: Given a far larger clone just one base away, this is likely a sequencing read error. V usage is TRBV2 and J usage is TRBJ2-7; 10 nucleotides line up with TRBD2. CDR1 SNHLY and CDR2 FYNNEI come from the germline V gene. The CDR3 length is 15 residues. The J segment lost 7 bases and the V segment lost 6 bases, leaving 12 bases of the junction unmatched. CDR3 sequence: CASRGAGGLDNEQYF. CDR3 nucleotides: TGTGCCAGCAGGGGAGCGGGGGGGTTAGACAATGAGCAGTACTTC.

This clonotype has at least ten counts. The chain employs TRBV18 and TRBJ2-7, with TRBD1 matching 9 bases. CDR1 is KGHSH and CDR2 is LQKENI in the germline V gene. The CDR3 contains 14 residues. V shed 3 bases, J shed 6 bases, and the junction held 6 bases outside the gene matches. The CDR3 coding sequence is TGTGCCAGCTCACCGGGACAGGGCATGGGCGAGCAGTACTTC. Translating gives CASSPGQGMGEQYF.

This clonotype was recorded many times. V and J are TRBV7-3 and TRBJ2-3; 8 bases are a match to TRBD2. CDR1 and CDR2 (germline): SGHTA, FQGTGA. Trimming removed 1 base from V and 0 bases from J; junction bases left unmatched: 3. The CDR3 length is 16 residues. For the CDR3, the DNA is TGTGCCAGCAGCTTAAATGGCGGGGGGAGCACAGATACGCAGTATTTT. Protein sequence: CASSLNGGGSTDTQYF.

This clonotype was seen repeatedly, ten times or more. The J gene is TRBJ2-5, the V gene TRBV12-3 or TRBV12-4, with unresolved D. The ends were cut back, 2 bases at V and 5 bases at J, with 9 bases in the middle. CDR3 length: 13 amino acids. The CDR3 spells CASSLSIWETQYF. In DNA form, the CDR3 reads TGTGCCAGCAGTTTATCCATTTGGGAGACCCAGTACTTC.

The sample holds many counts of this clonotype. CDR3 protein: CASSPPKPGGYEQYF. The CDR3 region has the DNA TGTGCCAGCTCACCACCTAAGCCAGGGGGCTACGAGCAGTACTTC. The V and J genes are TRBV18 and TRBJ2-7, with TRBD1 matching 7 bases. Germline CDR1 is KGHSH and CDR2 is LQKENI. The CDR3 extends over 15 amino acids. Trimming at V came to 0 bases and at J to 3 bases, leaving 5 bases not matched to a gene.

A word on this clonotype: This may arise from a read error, as a much more abundant clone is one base away. The chain uses TRBV2 and TRBJ2-1; no clear D gene. The CDR3 is 13 residues long. CDR1 is SNHLY and CDR2 is FYNNEI in the germline V gene. The chain's CDR3 is CASNEEVRNEQFF. The CDR3, as DNA: TGTGCCAGCAATGAAGAAGTGCGAAATGAGCAGTTCTTC. The variable domain in full, with the rest retrieved from reference TRBV2 and TRBJ2-1, is EPEVTQTPSHQVTQMGQEVILRCVPISNHLYFYWYRQILGQKVEFLVSFYNNEISEKSEIFDDQFSVERPDGSNFTLKIRSTKLEDSAMYFCASNEEVRNEQFFGPGTRLTVL.

In this sample, this clonotype turned up many times. The chain uses TRBV18 and TRBJ1-2, with D unresolved. Germline-derived CDR1 and CDR2 are KGHSH and LQKENI. The CDR3 is 14 amino acids. Trimming pared 2 bases from V and 8 bases from J, leaving 15 bases between. The CDR3 DNA is TGTGCCAGCTCACCAGGCTCAGAACGAGGGGGCTACACCTTC. Translation: CASSPGSERGGYTF.

This clonotype showed up many times. The chain combines TRBV2 with TRBJ1-5; D is uncertain. Deletions cut 5 bases from V and 5 bases from J, with 13 bases between. The CDR3 sequence is 14 residues long. In germline, CDR1 is SNHLY, CDR2 FYNNEI. CDR3: CASSLDGYDQPQHF. DNA for the CDR3: TGTGCCAGCAGTTTAGACGGGTACGATCAGCCCCAGCATTTT. The variable domain in full, with the rest retrieved from reference TRBV2 and TRBJ1-5, is EPEVTQTPSHQVTQMGQEVILRCVPISNHLYFYWYRQILGQKVEFLVSFYNNEISEKSEIFDDQFSVERPDGSNFTLKIRSTKLEDSAMYFCASSLDGYDQPQHFGDGTRLSIL.

This clonotype was seen ten or more times. This rearrangement joins TRBV7-3 to TRBJ2-1, with TRBD2 matching over 7 bases. Per germline, CDR1 SGHTA and CDR2 FQGTGA. Trimming took 1 base from V and 6 from J; bases not matched to a gene: 9. This CDR3 has 16 amino acids. The CDR3 is CASSLMLSGASNEQFF. Here the CDR3 DNA reads TGTGCCAGCAGCTTAATGTTAAGCGGGGCCTCCAATGAGCAGTTCTTC. Looking up the rest from reference TRBV7-3 and TRBJ2-1 gives the full variable domain: GAGVSQTPSNKVTEKGKYVELRCDPISGHTALYWYRQSLGQGPEFLIYFQGTGAADDSGLPNDRFFAVRPEGSVSTLKIQRTERGDSAVYLCASSLMLSGASNEQFFGPGTRLTVL.

In its sample, this clonotype was seen a few times. The chain carries TRBV20-1 and TRBJ2-6; TRBD1 matches 7 bases. J lost 3 bases, V lost 5 bases, and 13 bases had no gene match. The CDR3 is 17 residues long. In germline, CDR1 is DFQATT, CDR2 SNEGSKA (reference sequence). The CDR3 spells CSAAIQGLRYGANVLTF. The CDR3 DNA sequence: TGCAGTGCTGCAATACAGGGGCTGCGGTATGGGGCCAACGTCCTGACTTTC.

The table lists this clonotype with many counts. One junction end disagrees with the germline gene, perhaps due to a read error. This chain links TRBV28 with TRBJ2-7; D not certain. Germline loops: CDR1 MDHEN, CDR2 SYDVKM. The CDR3 is 11 residues long. CDR3 loop: CAVGKRYEQYF. As DNA, the CDR3 is TGCGCTGTGGGTAAACGTTACGAGCAGTACTTC.

In its sample, this clonotype was seen many times. The gene calls are TRBV19 and TRBJ1-5; no clear D. V was trimmed by 4 bases and J by 2 bases, leaving 15 bases between them. The length of the CDR3 is 16 residues. Per the germline V gene, CDR1 is LNHDA and CDR2 is SQIVND (reference sequence). The CDR3 coding sequence is TGTGCCAGTAGTACTCCGGCCGGAGAGGGCAATCAGCCCCAGCATTTT. This codes for CASSTPAGEGNQPQHF.